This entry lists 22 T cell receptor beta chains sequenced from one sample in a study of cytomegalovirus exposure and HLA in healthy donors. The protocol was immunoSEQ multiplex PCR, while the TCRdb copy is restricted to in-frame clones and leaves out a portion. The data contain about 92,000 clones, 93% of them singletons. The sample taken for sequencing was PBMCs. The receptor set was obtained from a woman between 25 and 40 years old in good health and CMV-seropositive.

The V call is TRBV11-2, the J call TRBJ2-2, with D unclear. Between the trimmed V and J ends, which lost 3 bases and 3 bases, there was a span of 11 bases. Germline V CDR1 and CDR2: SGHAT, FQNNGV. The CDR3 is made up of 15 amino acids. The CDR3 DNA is TGTGCCAGCAGCTTCGACACCACAGACACCGGGGAGCTGTTTTTT. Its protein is CASSFDTTDTGELFF.

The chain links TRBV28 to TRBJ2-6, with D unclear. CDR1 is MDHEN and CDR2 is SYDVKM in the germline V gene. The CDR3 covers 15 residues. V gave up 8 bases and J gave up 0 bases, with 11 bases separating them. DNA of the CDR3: TGTGCCAGCCGCGGCGGAACCTCTGGGGCCAACGTCCTGACTTTC. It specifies CASRGGTSGANVLTF.

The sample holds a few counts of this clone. This chain's CDR3 is CASSRTSGANTGELFF. CDR3 nucleotide sequence: TGTGCCAGCTCAAGGACTAGCGGCGCGAACACCGGGGAGCTGTTTTTT. This chain connects TRBV18 to TRBJ2-2; 10 bases are shared with TRBD2. Per the germline V gene, CDR1 is KGHSH and CDR2 is LQKENI. The CDR3 is 16 residues long. V trimming: 5 bases; J trimming: 0 bases; junction bases outside the gene matches: 3.

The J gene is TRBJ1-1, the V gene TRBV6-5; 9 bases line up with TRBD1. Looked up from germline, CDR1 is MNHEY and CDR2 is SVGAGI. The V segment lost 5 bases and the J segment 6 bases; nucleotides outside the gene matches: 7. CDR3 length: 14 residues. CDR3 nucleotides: TGTGCCAGCAGTGCTGGACAGGGGCGCGCTGAAGCTTTCTTT. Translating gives CASSAGQGRAEAFF.

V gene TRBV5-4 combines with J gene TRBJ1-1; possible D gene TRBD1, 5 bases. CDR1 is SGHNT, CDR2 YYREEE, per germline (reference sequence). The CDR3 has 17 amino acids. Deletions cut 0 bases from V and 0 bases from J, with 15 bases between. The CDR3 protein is CASSLGQPSAMNTEAFF. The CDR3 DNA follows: TGTGCCAGCAGCTTGGGACAGCCGTCGGCTATGAACACTGAAGCTTTCTTT.

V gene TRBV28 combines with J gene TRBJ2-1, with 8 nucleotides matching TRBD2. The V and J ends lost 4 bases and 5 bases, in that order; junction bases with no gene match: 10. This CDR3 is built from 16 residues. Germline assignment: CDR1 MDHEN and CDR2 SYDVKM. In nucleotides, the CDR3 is TGTGCCAGCAGTTGGAAGGGACTAGTGAACGACAATGAGCAGTTCTTC. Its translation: CASSWKGLVNDNEQFF.

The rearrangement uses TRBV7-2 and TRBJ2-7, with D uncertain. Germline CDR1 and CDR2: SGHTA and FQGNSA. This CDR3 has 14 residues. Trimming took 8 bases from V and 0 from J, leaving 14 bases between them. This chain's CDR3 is CASSPSGTSYEQYF. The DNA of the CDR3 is TGTGCCAGCTCTCCTAGTGGAACCTCCTACGAGCAGTACTTC.

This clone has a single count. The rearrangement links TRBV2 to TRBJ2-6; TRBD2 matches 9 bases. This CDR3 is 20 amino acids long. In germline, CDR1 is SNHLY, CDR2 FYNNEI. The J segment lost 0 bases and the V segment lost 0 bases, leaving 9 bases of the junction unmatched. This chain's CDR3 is CASSEAMALAGVSGANVLTF. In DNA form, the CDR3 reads TGTGCCAGCAGTGAAGCGATGGCACTAGCGGGCGTCTCTGGGGCCAACGTCCTGACTTTC.

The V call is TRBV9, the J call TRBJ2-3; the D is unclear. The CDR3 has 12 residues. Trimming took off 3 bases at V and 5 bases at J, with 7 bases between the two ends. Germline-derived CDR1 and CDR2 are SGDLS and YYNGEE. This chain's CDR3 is CASSDVRDTQYF. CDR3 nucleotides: TGTGCCAGCAGCGACGTTAGAGATACGCAGTATTTT.

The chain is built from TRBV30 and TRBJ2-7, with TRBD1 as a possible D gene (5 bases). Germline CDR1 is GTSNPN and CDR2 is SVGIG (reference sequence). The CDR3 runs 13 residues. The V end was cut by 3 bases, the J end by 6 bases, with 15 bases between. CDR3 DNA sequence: TGTGCCTGGAGAGGAAACAGGAATTCCGAGCAGTACTTC. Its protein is CAWRGNRNSEQYF.

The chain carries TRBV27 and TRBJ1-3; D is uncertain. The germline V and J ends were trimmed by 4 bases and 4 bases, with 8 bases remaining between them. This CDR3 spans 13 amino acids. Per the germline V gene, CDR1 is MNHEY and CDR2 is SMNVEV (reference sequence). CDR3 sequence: CASSYREGNTIYF. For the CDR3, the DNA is TGTGCCAGCAGTTACCGGGAAGGAAACACCATATATTTT.

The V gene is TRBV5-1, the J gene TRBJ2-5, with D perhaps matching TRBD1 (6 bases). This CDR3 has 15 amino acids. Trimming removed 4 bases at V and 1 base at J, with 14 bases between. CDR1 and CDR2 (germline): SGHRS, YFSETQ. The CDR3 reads CASSPLTGSQETQYF. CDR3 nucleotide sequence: TGCGCCAGCAGCCCTCTAACAGGGTCCCAAGAGACCCAGTACTTC.

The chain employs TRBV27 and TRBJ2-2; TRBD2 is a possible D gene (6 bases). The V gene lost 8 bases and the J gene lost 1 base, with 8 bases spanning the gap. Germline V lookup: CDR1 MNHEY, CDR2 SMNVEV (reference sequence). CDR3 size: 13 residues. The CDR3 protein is CASGGKNTGELFF. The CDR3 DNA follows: TGTGCCAGCGGCGGGAAGAACACCGGGGAGCTGTTTTTT.

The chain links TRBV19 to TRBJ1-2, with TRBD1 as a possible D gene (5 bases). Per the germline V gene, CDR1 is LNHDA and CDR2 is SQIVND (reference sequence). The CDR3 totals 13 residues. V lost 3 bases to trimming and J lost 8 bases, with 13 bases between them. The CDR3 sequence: CASSISEGSGYTF. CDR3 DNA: TGTGCCAGTAGTATTTCGGAGGGGTCGGGCTACACCTTC.

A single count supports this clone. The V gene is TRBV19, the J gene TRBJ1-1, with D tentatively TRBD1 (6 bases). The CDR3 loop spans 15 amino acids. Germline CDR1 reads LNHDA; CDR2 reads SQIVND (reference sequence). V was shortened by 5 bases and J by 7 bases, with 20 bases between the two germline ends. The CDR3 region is CASSRQGVQGNEAFF. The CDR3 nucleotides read TGTGCCAGTAGTCGTCAAGGGGTACAGGGAAATGAAGCTTTCTTT. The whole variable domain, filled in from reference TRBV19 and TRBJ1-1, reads DGGITQSPKYLFRKEGQNVTLSCEQNLNHDAMYWYRQDPGQGLRLIYYSQIVNDFQKGDIAEGYSVSREKKESFPLTVTSAQKNPTAFYLCASSRQGVQGNEAFFGQGTRLTVV.

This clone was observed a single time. This chain's CDR3 is CASSFGGRETQYF. Here the CDR3 DNA reads TGTGCCAGCAGCTTTGGCGGGAGAGAGACCCAGTACTTC. The rearrangement links TRBV11-2 to TRBJ2-5; 7 bases are a match to TRBD2. The junction had 2 bases not matched to a gene; V was cut back by 3 bases and J by 4 bases. The CDR3 is 13 amino acids. CDR1 is SGHAT, CDR2 FQNNGV, per germline.

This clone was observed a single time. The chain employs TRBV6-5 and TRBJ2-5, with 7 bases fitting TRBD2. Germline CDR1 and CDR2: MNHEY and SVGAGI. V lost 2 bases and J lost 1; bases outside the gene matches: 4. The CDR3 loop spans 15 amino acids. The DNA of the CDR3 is TGTGCCAGCAGTTACGGCCGGACTAGCCAAGAGACCCAGTACTTC. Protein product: CASSYGRTSQETQYF.

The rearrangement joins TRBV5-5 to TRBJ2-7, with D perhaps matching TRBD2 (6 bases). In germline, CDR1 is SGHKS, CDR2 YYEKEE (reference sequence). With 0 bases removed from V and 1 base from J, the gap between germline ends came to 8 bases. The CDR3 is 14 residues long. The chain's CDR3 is CASSLAGGSYEQYF. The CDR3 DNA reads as TGTGCCAGCAGCTTGGCCGGGGGATCCTACGAGCAGTACTTC.

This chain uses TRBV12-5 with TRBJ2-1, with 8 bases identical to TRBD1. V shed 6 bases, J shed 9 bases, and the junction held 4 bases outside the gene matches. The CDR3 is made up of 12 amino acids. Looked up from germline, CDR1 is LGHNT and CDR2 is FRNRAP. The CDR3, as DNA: TGTGCTAGTGGGCGGACAGGGAGTGAGCAGTTCTTC. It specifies CASGRTGSEQFF.

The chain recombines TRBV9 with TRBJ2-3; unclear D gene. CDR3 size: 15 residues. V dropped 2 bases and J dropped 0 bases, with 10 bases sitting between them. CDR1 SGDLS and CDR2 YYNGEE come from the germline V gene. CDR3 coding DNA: TGTGCCAGCAGCGTCCAGACGACTAGCACAGATACGCAGTATTTT. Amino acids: CASSVQTTSTDTQYF.

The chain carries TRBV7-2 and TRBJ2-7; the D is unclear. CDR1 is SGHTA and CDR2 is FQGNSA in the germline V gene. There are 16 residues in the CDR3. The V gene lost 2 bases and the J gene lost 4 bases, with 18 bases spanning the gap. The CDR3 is CASSLSVSDSPYEQYF. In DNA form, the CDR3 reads TGTGCCAGCAGCTTATCGGTCAGCGATTCCCCTTACGAGCAGTACTTC.

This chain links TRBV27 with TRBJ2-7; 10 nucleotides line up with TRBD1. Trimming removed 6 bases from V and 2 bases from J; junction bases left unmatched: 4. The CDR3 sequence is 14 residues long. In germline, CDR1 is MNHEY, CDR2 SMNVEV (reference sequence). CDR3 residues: CASRTGGRTYEQYF. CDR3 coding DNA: TGTGCCAGCAGGACAGGGGGCCGCACCTACGAGCAGTACTTC.